Listed below are T cell receptor beta chains from one sample, sequenced in a study of PD-1 blockade in classical Hodgkin lymphoma. TCRdb's table, derived via immunoSEQ multiplex PCR, lists solely in-frame clones and lacks some. The data hold tens of thousands of clones, with roughly 87% observed a single time. This specimen was peripheral blood mononuclear cells (PBMCs), taken before the second cycle of nivolumab. These receptors originate from a human donor with classical Hodgkin lymphoma. Both conserved end residues are part of each CDR3. Each record gives: V gene, clone size, J gene, CDR3 protein. Clone size is given for some rows only: seen once, a few or many times, or a class if the clone is expanded.

>TRBV2|-|TRBJ2-7
CASRHRDSGSYEQYF
>TRBV7-9|-|TRBJ1-4
CASSPQGSKEKLFF
>TRBV7-2|once|TRBJ2-1
CASSPGTYSYNEQFF
>TRBV27|once|TRBJ2-7
CASSLLPQGYEQYF
>TRBV7-2|-|TRBJ2-6
CASSLNKGYFSGANVLTF
>TRBV5-1|-|TRBJ2-3
CAARADMSDTQYF
>TRBV29-1|-|TRBJ2-7
CSVVPEGNDYEQYF
>TRBV21-1|-|TRBJ2-7
CASSKEQGYEQYF
>TRBV11-1|-|TRBJ2-7
CASSSERGLRAVSSYEQYF
>TRBV7-9|-|TRBJ2-7
CASSSPGQGFAQYF
>TRBV9|-|TRBJ2-2
CASSVLAGENTGELFF
>TRBV4-1|-|TRBJ1-2
CASSQEGGAGGYTF
>TRBV7-3|-|TRBJ1-1
CASSSDRDTEAFF
>TRBV6-6|-|TRBJ2-5
CASSYDLGETQYF
>TRBV7-6|-|TRBJ2-7
CASSLGSGGAGSYEQYF
>TRBV28|once|TRBJ2-1
CASIPRTGTYNEQFF